The 11 T cell receptor beta chains below come from one sample, sequenced in a study of T cell repertoires in cytomegalovirus infection. MiXCR, applied by TCRdb to the reads, yields one record per CDR3 protein. The sample consists of about 140,000 distinct CDR3 sequences, about 6.5% of them appearing once. The sequenced sample consisted of PBMCs. All receptors derive from a human donor in good health (CMV status not recorded). Some clones in this sample may be carry-over from other donors' samples.

This rearrangement joins TRBV7-2 to TRBJ2-1; 8 bases fit TRBD2. V was pared by 5 bases and J by 1 base, with 4 bases of the junction left unmatched. The CDR3 contains 15 residues. Germline CDR1 reads SGHTA; CDR2 reads FQGNSA. In nucleotides, the CDR3 is TGTGCCAGCAGCACCCGGGGGGGGTCCTACAATGAGCAGTTCTTC. Translating gives CASSTRGGSYNEQFF.

This clonotype was counted many times. This chain uses TRBV7-2 with TRBJ1-1, with a weak D call TRBD1 (6 bases). Germline assignment: CDR1 SGHTA and CDR2 FQGNSA. The V gene lost 5 bases and the J gene lost 2 bases, with 12 bases spanning the gap. The CDR3 totals 14 residues. CDR3: CASSPGGPNTEAFF. CDR3 coding DNA: TGTGCCAGCAGCCCGGGGGGCCCCAACACTGAAGCTTTCTTT. The full variable domain, rest sourced from reference TRBV7-2 and TRBJ1-1, is GAGVSQSPSNKVTEKGKDVELRCDPISGHTALYWYRQSLGQGLEFLIYFQGNSAPDKSGLPSDRFSAERTGGSVSTLTIQRTQQEDSAVYLCASSPGGPNTEAFFGQGTRLTVV.

This clonotype was seen repeatedly, ten times or more. The V and J genes are TRBV6-4 and TRBJ1-5; D is ambiguous. V lost 3 bases to trimming and J lost 0 bases, with 3 bases between them. The CDR3 consists of 13 residues. In germline, CDR1 is MRHNA, CDR2 SNTAGT. The CDR3 nucleotides are TGTGCCAGCAGTGAACATAGCAATCAGCCCCAGCATTTT. Translating gives CASSEHSNQPQHF.

In regard to this clonotype: Given a much more abundant clone one base away, this may be a read error. The gene calls are TRBV29-1 and TRBJ2-1; no firm D call. CDR3 size: 12 residues. CDR1 and CDR2 from the germline V gene are SQVTM and ANQGSEA. This chain's CDR3 is CSVGLTHNEQLF. DNA of the CDR3: TGCAGCGTTGGTCTTACTCACAATGAGCAGCTCTTC.

This clonotype has ten or more counts. The rearrangement joins TRBV19 to TRBJ1-2; no reliable D call. In germline, CDR1 is LNHDA, CDR2 SQIVND (reference sequence). This CDR3 is 15 amino acids long. With 3 bases removed from V and 5 bases from J, the gap between germline ends came to 16 bases. CDR3 sequence (DNA): TGTGCCAGTAGTATGGACGGGAACTTTTGGTATGGCTACACCTTC. This sequence encodes CASSMDGNFWYGYTF. The variable domain in full, with the rest retrieved from reference TRBV19 and TRBJ1-2, is DGGITQSPKYLFRKEGQNVTLSCEQNLNHDAMYWYRQDPGQGLRLIYYSQIVNDFQKGDIAEGYSVSREKKESFPLTVTSAQKNPTAFYLCASSMDGNFWYGYTFGSGTRLTVV.

The rearrangement links TRBV5-1 to TRBJ1-1, with D unresolved. This CDR3 is built from 15 residues. From germline, CDR1 is SGHRS and CDR2 YFSETQ. Deletions cut 0 bases from V and 1 base from J, with 10 bases between. The CDR3 DNA is TGCGCCAGCAGCTTGGAACTGGGGTGGAACACTGAAGCTTTCTTT. It translates to CASSLELGWNTEAFF.

This clonotype was observed many times. The V and J genes are TRBV7-6 and TRBJ2-7; TRBD2 matches at 13 bases. The length of the CDR3 is 16 residues. Unmatched junction bases numbered 6, after V lost 5 bases and J lost 2 bases. CDR1 and CDR2 (germline): SGHVS, FNYEAQ. Written as DNA, the CDR3 is TGTGCCAGCAGCAAGACTAGCGGGGGGTCCACCTACGAGCAGTACTTC. This encodes CASSKTSGGSTYEQYF.

This clonotype turned up a few times. The genes are TRBV15 and TRBJ2-7, with TRBD1 matching over 8 bases. J gave up 6 bases and V 0 bases, and 4 bases lay outside the gene matches. Germline CDR1 reads LNHNV; CDR2 reads YYDKDF (reference sequence). The CDR3 totals 14 residues. The CDR3 sequence: CATSRDRTGLEQYF. The CDR3 region has the DNA TGTGCCACCAGCAGAGATAGGACAGGGCTCGAGCAGTACTTC.

This clonotype turned up a few times. The chain uses TRBV14 and TRBJ1-1; D is uncertain. Germline assignment: CDR1 SGHDN and CDR2 FVKESK. There are 14 residues in the CDR3. V lost 5 bases and J 4 bases, leaving 14 bases between the germline ends. As DNA, the CDR3 is TGTGCCAGCAGCATCGGTGCGCGGTTCACTGAAGCTTTCTTT. Amino acid sequence: CASSIGARFTEAFF.

This clonotype occurred many times. The CDR3 DNA sequence: TGTGCCAGCGAGCAGACCCGGGACCACAATGAGCAGTTCTTC. Protein: CASEQTRDHNEQFF. The chain uses TRBV12-3 or TRBV12-4 and TRBJ2-1; D could derive from TRBD1 or TRBD2 (5 bases each). This CDR3 region has 14 residues. V was cut by 8 bases and J by 5 bases, with 16 bases left in between.

This clonotype was seen a single time. The genes are TRBV11-2 and TRBJ1-2, with 8 bases fitting TRBD1. The CDR3 contains 14 residues. V shed 3 bases and J 7 bases; nucleotides not matched to a gene: 7. CDR1 is SGHAT, CDR2 FQNNGV, per germline. Here the CDR3 reads CASSLDRATGGYTF. As DNA, the CDR3 is TGTGCCAGCAGCTTGGACAGGGCAACGGGTGGCTACACCTTC.